These 10 T cell receptor beta chains were sequenced from one sample in a study of blood T cell repertoires in COVID-19. The table came from immunoSEQ multiplex PCR; TCRdb's copy has only in-frame clones and leaves some out. The table shows about 82,000 clones, with roughly 78% occurring only once. Input material: peripheral blood. Receptors were obtained from a man between 60 and 70 years old with COVID-19, enrolled during active disease.

In nucleotides, the CDR3 is TGCGCCAGCAGCTTGGGGCTAGCGGGGGATACCGGGGAGCTGTTTTTT. Amino acids: CASSLGLAGDTGELFF. The chain has TRBV5-1 and TRBJ2-2; 10 nucleotides agree with TRBD2. The CDR3 loop spans 16 amino acids. Per the germline V gene, CDR1 is SGHRS and CDR2 is YFSETQ. V lost 0 bases, J lost 5 bases, and 4 bases stayed unmatched.

This sequence joins TRBV7-6 and TRBJ2-7; D may be TRBD1 (6 bases). The CDR3 contains 15 residues. V was trimmed by 5 bases and J by 2 bases, leaving 16 bases between them. Germline CDR1 and CDR2: SGHVS and FNYEAQ. The CDR3, as DNA: TGTGCCAGCAGCCAGGGGCCAGACCTCCCCTACGAGCAGTACTTC. Translating it yields CASSQGPDLPYEQYF.

J is TRBJ2-3 and V is TRBV19, with unresolved D. The CDR3 is made up of 14 amino acids. V lost 3 bases and J 0 bases, leaving 7 bases between the germline ends. Germline CDR1 and CDR2: LNHDA and SQIVND (reference sequence). In DNA, the CDR3 is TGTGCCAGTAGTATTTCCGGTAGCACAGATACGCAGTATTTT. Translated, it gives CASSISGSTDTQYF.

The chain employs TRBV4-1 and TRBJ1-6; unclear D gene. Between the trimmed V and J ends, which lost 0 bases and 6 bases, there was a span of 12 bases. Germline values: CDR1 MGHRA, CDR2 YSYEKL. The CDR3 has 16 amino acids. In nucleotides, the CDR3 is TGCGCCAGCAGCCAAGATGGCTTTGAGGGTAATTCACCCCTCCACTTT. Its protein product is CASSQDGFEGNSPLHF.

The chain carries TRBV19 and TRBJ2-3; 12 bases map to TRBD1. This CDR3 is 17 amino acids long. The germline V gene has CDR1 LNHDA and CDR2 SQIVND (reference sequence). The V gene end was trimmed by 0 bases and the J gene end by 5 bases; junction bases not matched to a gene: 6. The CDR3: CASSIEGTGGTGDTQYF. CDR3 nucleotide sequence: TGTGCCAGTAGTATAGAGGGGACAGGGGGCACGGGAGATACGCAGTATTTT.

This clone ranks as medium-sized. This CDR3 reads CASSSSGGGDEQFF. The CDR3 nucleotides read TGCGCCAGCAGCAGTAGCGGGGGGGGAGATGAGCAGTTCTTC. V usage is TRBV4-1 and J usage is TRBJ2-1; 11 nucleotides line up with TRBD2. The ends lost 5 bases at V and 8 bases at J; junction bases unmatched: 5. The germline V gene encodes CDR1 MGHRA and CDR2 YSYEKL. There are 14 residues in the CDR3.

The chain employs TRBV6-2 or TRBV6-3 and TRBJ2-7, with 13 bases identical to TRBD2. The ends lost 4 bases at V and 3 bases at J; junction bases unmatched: 6. From germline, CDR1 is MNHEY and CDR2 SVGEGT. This CDR3 has 16 amino acids. The CDR3 sequence is CASSSPTSGGRYEQYF. The CDR3 bases are TGTGCCAGCAGTTCCCCGACTAGCGGGGGGCGCTACGAGCAGTACTTC.

The V call is TRBV4-2, the J call TRBJ2-7; perhaps TRBD2 as D (6 bases). From germline, CDR1 is LGHNA and CDR2 YNFKEQ. The CDR3 length is 16 residues. V lost 0 bases to trimming and J lost 0 bases, with 12 bases between them. DNA of the CDR3: TGTGCCAGCAGCCAAGAATCGGCGGGAATCTCCTACGAGCAGTACTTC. Translating gives CASSQESAGISYEQYF.

The chain uses TRBV6-5 and TRBJ2-6, with a weak D call TRBD1 (5 bases). The V end was cut by 7 bases, the J end by 1 base, with 11 bases between. Per germline, CDR1 MNHEY and CDR2 SVGAGI. The CDR3 has 15 amino acids. The CDR3 DNA sequence: TGTGCCAGCAAAGGGGCTTCATCTGGGGCCAACGTCCTGACTTTC. Translating gives CASKGASSGANVLTF.

The chain joins TRBV12-3 or TRBV12-4 to TRBJ1-3; D not resolved. The V end lost 10 bases, the J end lost 2 bases, and 12 bases lay between the germline ends. The CDR3 loop spans 13 amino acids. The CDR3 loop is CATHGAAGNTIYF. The CDR3 DNA is TGTGCCACCCACGGAGCGGCTGGAAACACCATATATTTT.